These T cell receptor beta chains were read from a single sample in a study of T-cell reconstitution after alpha-beta-depleted transplantation in children. One entry per CDR3 protein results from TCRdb running MiXCR on the PCR reads. The sample lists hundreds of thousands of distinct CDR3 sequences; around 17% were seen once. Sequenced material: PBMCs from the stem cell graft donor, taken from the stem cell graft. These TCRs come from a human donor who donated a stem cell graft to a child with acute myeloid leukemia. Each CDR3 is given with its conserved first and last residue. A D gene is named only where the DNA matches it firmly. The size field is filled for only some rows; it gives once, few, many or a size class.

CDR3 protein,CDR3 DNA,clone size,V gene,J gene,D gene
CASKALAGSTGELFF,TGTGCCAGCAAGGCTCTAGCGGGGTCCACCGGGGAGCTGTTTTTT,once,TRBV7-9,TRBJ2-2,TRBD2
CASSLPTYNEQFF,TGTGCCAGCAGTTTACCCACATACAATGAGCAGTTCTTC,many,TRBV27,TRBJ2-1,.
CASSHDGWGVGETQYF,TGTGCCAGCAGCCACGACGGATGGGGGGTGGGAGAGACCCAGTACTTC,few,TRBV7-8,TRBJ2-5,.
CASSDSGQGANVLTF,TGTGCCAGCAGTGACTCGGGACAGGGGGCCAACGTCCTGACTTTC,many,TRBV6-4,TRBJ2-6,TRBD1
CSAGIAGAPSEQFF,TGCAGTGCGGGTATAGCGGGGGCGCCAAGTGAGCAGTTCTTC,.,TRBV20-1,TRBJ2-1,TRBD2
CASSLSLWVGNQPQHF,TGTGCCAGCAGCTTATCTCTTTGGGTGGGCAATCAGCCCCAGCATTTT,.,TRBV7-2,TRBJ1-5,.
CASSLGTGSLPQHF,TGCGCCAGCAGCTTGGGGACAGGGTCCCTGCCCCAGCATTTT,few,TRBV5-1,TRBJ1-5,TRBD1
CASSSFRDRSYNEQFF,TGTGCCAGCAGCTCCTTCCGGGACAGGTCCTACAATGAGCAGTTCTTC,few,TRBV7-9,TRBJ2-1,TRBD1
CASSRTGANSNQPQHF,TGTGCCAGCAGCAGGACAGGCGCGAATAGCAATCAGCCCCAGCATTTT,.,TRBV7-9,TRBJ1-5,TRBD1
CSVSGTVNQPQHF,TGCAGTGTGTCCGGGACAGTCAATCAGCCCCAGCATTTT,many,TRBV20-1,TRBJ1-5,TRBD1
CASRTQESGANVLTF,TGTGCCAGCAGAACACAGGAATCTGGGGCCAACGTCCTGACTTTC,many,TRBV6-1,TRBJ2-6,.
CASSPGLAWGYQETQYF,TGTGCCAGCAGCCCTGGACTAGCGTGGGGTTACCAAGAGACCCAGTACTTC,.,TRBV6-1,TRBJ2-5,TRBD2
CASIQGVYSNQPQHF,TGTGCCAGCATTCAGGGGGTATATAGCAATCAGCCCCAGCATTTT,few,TRBV6-1,TRBJ1-5,TRBD1
CASSLATGGSTGELFF,TGTGCCAGCAGCTTAGCCACAGGCGGATCCACCGGGGAGCTGTTTTTT,.,TRBV11-2,TRBJ2-2,.
CATGTAYTYEQYF,TGTGCCACCGGGACAGCCTATACGTACGAGCAGTACTTC,many,TRBV7-9,TRBJ2-7,TRBD1
CASSRLAGAPDTQYF,TGTGCCAGCAGCCGGCTAGCGGGAGCCCCAGATACGCAGTATTTT,.,TRBV7-2,TRBJ2-3,TRBD2
CAINRGLNYGYTF,TGTGCCATCAATCGGGGGCTTAACTATGGCTACACCTTC,many,TRBV10-3,TRBJ1-2,.
CSVGGRQEFPYEQYF,TGCAGCGTCGGGGGGAGACAGGAATTTCCCTACGAGCAGTACTTC,few,TRBV29-1,TRBJ2-7,.
CATSREGRQSNQPQHF,TGTGCCACCAGCAGAGAGGGTAGACAGAGTAATCAGCCCCAGCATTTT,.,TRBV15,TRBJ1-5,.
CAWIGQRPSEQYF,TGTGCCTGGATAGGACAGCGGCCCAGCGAGCAGTACTTC,.,TRBV30,TRBJ2-7,.
CASSFGTANQPQHF,TGTGCCAGCAGTTTCGGGACAGCGAATCAGCCCCAGCATTTT,many,TRBV28,TRBJ1-5,TRBD1
CASTRQGVTYNEQFF,TGTGCCAGCACCCGACAGGGTGTGACCTACAATGAGCAGTTCTTC,few,TRBV11-2,TRBJ2-1,TRBD1
CAISEVGYEQYF,TGTGCCATCAGTGAAGTGGGCTACGAGCAGTACTTC,many,TRBV10-3,TRBJ2-7,.
CASSLGVLSTDTQYF,TGTGCCAGCAGCTTAGGGGTGCTGAGCACAGATACGCAGTATTTT,few,TRBV7-2,TRBJ2-3,.
CSARDPRGGNTIYF,TGCAGTGCTAGAGATCCGAGGGGTGGAAACACCATATATTTT,many,TRBV20-1,TRBJ1-3,.
CASSLGPGRQTDTQYF,TGCGCCAGCAGCTTGGGCCCGGGACGGCAAACAGATACGCAGTATTTT,.,TRBV5-1,TRBJ2-3,.
CASSLYGTGLSSYNEQFF,TGTGCCAGCAGCCTTTACGGGACAGGGCTTAGCTCCTACAATGAGCAGTTCTTC,few,TRBV11-2,TRBJ2-1,TRBD1
CASSEGRGVTDTQYF,TGTGCCAGCAGCGAAGGGCGGGGCGTCACAGATACGCAGTATTTT,many,TRBV7-9,TRBJ2-3,.
CSVADRVTVNEQFF,TGCAGTGTCGCCGACAGGGTAACGGTCAATGAGCAGTTCTTC,few,TRBV20-1,TRBJ2-1,TRBD1
CSVERAGWDGYTF,TGCAGCGTTGAAAGAGCAGGGTGGGATGGCTACACCTTC,few,TRBV29-1,TRBJ1-2,.
CSASGSGVSYEQYF,TGCAGTGCTAGTGGTAGCGGGGTCTCCTACGAGCAGTACTTC,many,TRBV20-1,TRBJ2-7,TRBD2
CSARDSGLANNEQFF,TGCAGTGCTAGAGATAGTGGACTAGCGAACAATGAGCAGTTCTTC,many,TRBV20-1,TRBJ2-1,TRBD2
CASRRGEYTEAFF,TGTGCCAGCAGAAGGGGGGAGTACACTGAAGCTTTCTTT,many,TRBV6-6,TRBJ1-1,.
CSAEGGGDGYTF,TGCAGCGCCGAGGGGGGCGGTGATGGCTACACCTTC,few,TRBV29-1,TRBJ1-2,.
CASRASGVPGEQYF,TGTGCCAGCAGGGCTAGCGGGGTACCTGGCGAGCAGTACTTC,many,TRBV12-3/TRBV12-4,TRBJ2-7,TRBD2
CSAHGDGTLNEKLFF,TGCAGTGCGCACGGGGACGGGACTTTAAATGAAAAACTGTTTTTT,many,TRBV20-1,TRBJ1-4,.
CATSDLWGDEQFF,TGTGCCACCAGTGATTTGTGGGGGGATGAGCAGTTCTTC,few,TRBV24-1,TRBJ2-1,.
CASSEAWGRGGNQPQHF,TGTGCCAGCAGTGAAGCCTGGGGTAGGGGTGGCAATCAGCCCCAGCATTTT,.,TRBV6-1,TRBJ1-5,.
CASKLVQGSEKLFF,TGCGCCAGCAAGTTGGTCCAGGGTTCTGAAAAACTGTTTTTT,few,TRBV10-2,TRBJ1-4,.
CASSQDGSGGARRDEQFF,TGTGCCAGCAGCCAAGATGGTAGCGGGGGGGCCCGGCGAGATGAGCAGTTCTTC,.,TRBV4-2,TRBJ2-1,TRBD2
CSARPLAGVETQYF,TGCAGTGCTAGGCCCCTAGCGGGGGTAGAGACCCAGTACTTC,few,TRBV20-1,TRBJ2-5,TRBD2